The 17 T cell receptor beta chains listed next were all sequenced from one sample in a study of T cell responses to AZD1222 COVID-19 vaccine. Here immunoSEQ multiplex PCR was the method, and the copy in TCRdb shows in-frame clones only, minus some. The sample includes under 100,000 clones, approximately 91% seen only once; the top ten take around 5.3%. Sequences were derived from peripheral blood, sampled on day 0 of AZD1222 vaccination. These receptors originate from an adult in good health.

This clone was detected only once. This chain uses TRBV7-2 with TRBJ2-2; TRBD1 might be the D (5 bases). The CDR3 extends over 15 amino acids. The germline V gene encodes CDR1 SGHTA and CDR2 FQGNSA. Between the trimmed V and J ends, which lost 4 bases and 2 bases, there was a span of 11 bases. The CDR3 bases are TGTGCCAGCAGCTCTGGGGCTTCTAACACCGGGGAGCTGTTTTTT. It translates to CASSSGASNTGELFF.

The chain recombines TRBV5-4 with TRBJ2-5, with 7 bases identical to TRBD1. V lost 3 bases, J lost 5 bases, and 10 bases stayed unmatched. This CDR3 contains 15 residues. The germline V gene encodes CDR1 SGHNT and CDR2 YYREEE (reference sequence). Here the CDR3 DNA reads TGTGCCAGCAGCTATCCGGACAGGCGGGCGGAGACCCAGTACTTC. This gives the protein CASSYPDRRAETQYF. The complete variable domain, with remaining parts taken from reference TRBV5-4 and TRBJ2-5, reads ETGVTQSPTHLIKTRGQQVTLRCSSQSGHNTVSWYQQALGQGPQFIFQYYREEENGRGNFPPRFSGLQFPNYSSELNVNALELDDSALYLCASSYPDRRAETQYFGPGTRLLVL.

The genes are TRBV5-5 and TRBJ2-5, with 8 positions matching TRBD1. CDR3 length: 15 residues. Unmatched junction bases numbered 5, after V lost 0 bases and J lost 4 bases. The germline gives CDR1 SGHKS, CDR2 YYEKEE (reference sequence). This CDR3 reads CASSLGTGLIETQYF. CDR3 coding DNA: TGTGCCAGCAGCTTGGGGACAGGGCTAATAGAGACCCAGTACTTC.

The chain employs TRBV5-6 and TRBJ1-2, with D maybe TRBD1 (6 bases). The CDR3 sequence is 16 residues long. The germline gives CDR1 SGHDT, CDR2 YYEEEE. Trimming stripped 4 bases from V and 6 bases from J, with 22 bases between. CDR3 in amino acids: CASSLDGGGSQNGYTF. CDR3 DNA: TGTGCCAGCAGCCTGGATGGGGGCGGGTCCCAAAATGGCTACACCTTC.

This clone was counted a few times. CDR3 sequence: CATPGLGQPQHF. The DNA for the CDR3 is TGTGCCACCCCGGGGTTGGGCCAGCCCCAGCATTTT. The chain couples TRBV18 to TRBJ1-5; D is unclear. Per the germline V gene, CDR1 is KGHSH and CDR2 is LQKENI. CDR3 length: 12 residues. V lost 10 bases and J 7 bases, leaving 14 bases between the germline ends.

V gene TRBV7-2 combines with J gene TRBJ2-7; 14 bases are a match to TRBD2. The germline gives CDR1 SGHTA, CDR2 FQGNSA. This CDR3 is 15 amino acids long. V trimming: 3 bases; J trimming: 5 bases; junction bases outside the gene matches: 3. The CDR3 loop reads CASSFGTSGGDEQYF. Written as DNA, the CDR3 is TGTGCCAGCAGCTTTGGGACTAGCGGGGGAGACGAGCAGTACTTC.

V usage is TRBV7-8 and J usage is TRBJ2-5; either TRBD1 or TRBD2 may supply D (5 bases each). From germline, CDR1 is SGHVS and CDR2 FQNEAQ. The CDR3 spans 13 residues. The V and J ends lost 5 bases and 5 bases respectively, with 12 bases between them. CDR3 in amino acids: CASSPRDGETQYF. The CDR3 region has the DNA TGTGCCAGCAGCCCCAGGGACGGGGAGACCCAGTACTTC.

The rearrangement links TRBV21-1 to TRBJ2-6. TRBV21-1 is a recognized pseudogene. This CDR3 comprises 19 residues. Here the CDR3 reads CASSKSEGRESSGANVLTF. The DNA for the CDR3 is TGTGCCAGCAGCAAATCGGAAGGTCGCGAATCCTCTGGGGCCAACGTCCTGACTTTC.

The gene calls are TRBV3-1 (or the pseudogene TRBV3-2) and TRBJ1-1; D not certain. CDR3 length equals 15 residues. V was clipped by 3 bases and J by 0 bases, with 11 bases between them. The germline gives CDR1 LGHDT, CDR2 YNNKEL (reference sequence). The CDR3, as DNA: TGTGCCAGCAGCCAGCAACTGTCGGTGAACACTGAAGCTTTCTTT. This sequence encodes CASSQQLSVNTEAFF.

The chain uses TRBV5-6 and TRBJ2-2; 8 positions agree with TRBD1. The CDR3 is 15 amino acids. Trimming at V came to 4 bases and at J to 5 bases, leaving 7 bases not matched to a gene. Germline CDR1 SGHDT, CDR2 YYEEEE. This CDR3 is CASSHGTGKTGELFF. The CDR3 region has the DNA TGTGCCAGCAGCCACGGGACAGGAAAAACCGGGGAGCTGTTTTTT.

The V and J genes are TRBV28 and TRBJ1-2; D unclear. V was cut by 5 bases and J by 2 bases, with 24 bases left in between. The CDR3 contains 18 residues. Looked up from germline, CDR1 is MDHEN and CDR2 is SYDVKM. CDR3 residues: CASSPLQSPTTVNYGYTF. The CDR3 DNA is TGTGCCAGCAGTCCCCTCCAAAGTCCTACGACGGTGAACTATGGCTACACCTTC.

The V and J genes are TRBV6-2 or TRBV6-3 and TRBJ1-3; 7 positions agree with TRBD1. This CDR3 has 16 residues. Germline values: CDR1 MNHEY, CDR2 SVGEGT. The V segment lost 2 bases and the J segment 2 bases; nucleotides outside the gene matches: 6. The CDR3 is CASSYTGQTPGNTIYF. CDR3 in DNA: TGTGCCAGCAGTTACACGGGACAGACCCCTGGAAACACCATATATTTT.

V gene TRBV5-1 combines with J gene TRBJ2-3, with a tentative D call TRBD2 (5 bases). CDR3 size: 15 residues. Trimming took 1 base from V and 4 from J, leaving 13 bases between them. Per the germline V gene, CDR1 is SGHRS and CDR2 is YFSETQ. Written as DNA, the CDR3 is TGCGCCAGCAGCTTGTCGGGGATTAAAGCAGATACGCAGTATTTT. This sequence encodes CASSLSGIKADTQYF.

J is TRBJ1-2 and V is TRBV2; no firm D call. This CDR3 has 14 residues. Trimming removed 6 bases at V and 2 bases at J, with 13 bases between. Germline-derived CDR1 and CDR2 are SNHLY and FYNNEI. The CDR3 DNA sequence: TGTGCCAGCAGACCGGACGGAAGAAACTATGGCTACACCTTC. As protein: CASRPDGRNYGYTF.

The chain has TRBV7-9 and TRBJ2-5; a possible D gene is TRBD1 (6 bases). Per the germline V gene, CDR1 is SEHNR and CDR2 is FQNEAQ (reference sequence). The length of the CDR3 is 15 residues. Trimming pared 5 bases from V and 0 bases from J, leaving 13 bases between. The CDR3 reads CASSPEQGYQETQYF. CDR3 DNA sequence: TGTGCCAGCAGCCCGGAACAGGGATACCAAGAGACCCAGTACTTC.

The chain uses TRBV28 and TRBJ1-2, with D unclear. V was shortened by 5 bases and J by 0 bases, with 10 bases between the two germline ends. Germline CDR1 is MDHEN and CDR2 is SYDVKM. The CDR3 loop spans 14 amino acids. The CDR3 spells CASSLTDSNYGYTF. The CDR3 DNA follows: TGTGCCAGCAGTCTAACTGACTCTAACTATGGCTACACCTTC.

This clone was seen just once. CDR3: CASTTGGGTEAFF. The CDR3 region has the DNA TGTGCCAGTACCACCGGGGGGGGAACTGAAGCTTTCTTT. V usage is TRBV19 and J usage is TRBJ1-1; a weak D match, TRBD1 (5 bases). CDR3 length equals 13 residues. Germline CDR1 reads LNHDA; CDR2 reads SQIVND (reference sequence). Between the trimmed V and J ends, which lost 7 bases and 5 bases, there was a span of 14 bases. Combining the CDR3 with reference TRBV19 and TRBJ1-1 gives the whole variable domain DGGITQSPKYLFRKEGQNVTLSCEQNLNHDAMYWYRQDPGQGLRLIYYSQIVNDFQKGDIAEGYSVSREKKESFPLTVTSAQKNPTAFYLCASTTGGGTEAFFGQGTRLTVV.